A single sample is the source of the 15 T cell receptor beta chains below, sequenced in a study of chemoradiotherapy in HPV16-positive cancers (dated 2022 in TCRdb). Preparation of the library involved the immunoSEQ multiplex PCR assay. This is the immuneACCESS table as TCRdb keeps it, with only in-frame sequences that have V and J called. A part of the clones is gone; compared with another copy, unresolved V genes explain less than half, and the rest is unexplained. Recorded for this sample are around 68,000 clones; 88% of them occurred a single time. 4% to 4.5% of the sample comes from the top ten. This specimen consisted of blood, obtained from a patient who underwent chemoradiotherapy. These receptors were collected from a human donor with HPV-associated anogenital cancer.

The chain links TRBV13 to TRBJ2-7; 8 bases map to TRBD2. With V trimmed by 4 bases and J by 4 bases, 6 bases remained unmatched. There are 14 residues in the CDR3. Germline CDR1 reads PRHDT; CDR2 reads FYEKMQ (reference sequence). This CDR3 reads CASSSGRGGYEQYF. The CDR3 nucleotides are TGTGCCAGCAGCTCCGGCCGGGGGGGATACGAGCAGTACTTC.

This clone showed up just once. This chain joins TRBV6-1 and TRBJ1-5; D not certain. Germline CDR1 and CDR2: MNHNS and SASEGT. The V and J ends lost 7 bases and 3 bases respectively, with 10 bases between them. CDR3 length equals 13 residues. The CDR3 nucleotides read TGTGCCAGCATCAACAGCTACAATCAGCCCCAGCATTTT. Translation: CASINSYNQPQHF.

The J gene is TRBJ1-1, the V gene TRBV2; maybe TRBD1 (5 bases). The germline CDR1 and CDR2 sequences are SNHLY and FYNNEI. This CDR3 is 16 amino acids long. V lost 5 bases and J lost 1, with 17 bases in between. The CDR3 sequence is CASSLGRAGRNTEAFF. The CDR3 DNA follows: TGTGCCAGCAGTTTAGGTCGGGCAGGGAGGAACACTGAAGCTTTCTTT.

The V call is TRBV29-1, the J call TRBJ1-2; TRBD1 might be the D (6 bases). Germline CDR1 and CDR2: SQVTM and ANQGSEA. This CDR3 region has 13 residues. V was pared by 6 bases and J by 4 bases, with 15 bases between. CDR3 nucleotides: TGCAGCGTCATGGACAGATACACCTATGGCTACACCTTC. Its protein product is CSVMDRYTYGYTF.

This clone was recorded a few times. Within the sample, other DNA sequences also encode this same CDR3. The V and J genes are TRBV27 and TRBJ2-2; TRBD1 matches 7 bases. This CDR3 has 14 residues. Germline values: CDR1 MNHEY, CDR2 SMNVEV (reference sequence). The V gene end was trimmed by 4 bases and the J gene end by 7 bases; junction bases not matched to a gene: 6. The CDR3 loop is CASSSTGLGGELFF. The CDR3 DNA follows: TGTGCCAGCAGTTCGACAGGGTTGGGCGGGGAGCTGTTTTTT.

This clone is large by share. V usage is TRBV6-4 and J usage is TRBJ1-2; D possibly corresponds to TRBD1 (6 bases). The CDR3 consists of 15 residues. Germline values: CDR1 MRHNA, CDR2 SNTAGT. V was cut by 2 bases and J by 4 bases, with 14 bases left in between. The CDR3 DNA is TGTGCCAGCAGTGACACACCCCAGGGGCTCTATGGCTACACCTTC. Protein sequence: CASSDTPQGLYGYTF.

In the case of this clone: A read error may account for a junction end that differs from germline. The rearrangement uses TRBV7-2 and TRBJ1-3; TRBD1 is a possible D gene (5 bases). In germline, CDR1 is SGHTA, CDR2 FQGNSA. This CDR3 has 13 amino acids. The DNA for the CDR3 is TGTGCCAGCAGCTTACTTCCGCCAGGGCGGGAGCATTTT. This gives the protein CASSLLPPGREHF.

The J gene is TRBJ1-1, the V gene TRBV11-2; D gene ambiguous. The germline V and J ends were trimmed by 3 bases and 0 bases, with 11 bases remaining between them. The germline V gene encodes CDR1 SGHAT and CDR2 FQNNGV. This CDR3 spans 15 amino acids. CDR3 in amino acids: CASSFEGGMNTEAFF. DNA for the CDR3: TGTGCCAGCAGCTTTGAAGGTGGAATGAACACTGAAGCTTTCTTT.

The genes are TRBV5-8 and TRBJ2-4; 8 bases are a match to TRBD1. The V gene's germline CDR1 is SGHTS and CDR2 YDEGEE. The length of the CDR3 is 13 residues. Unmatched junction bases numbered 5, after V lost 5 bases and J lost 7 bases. The CDR3 here is CASRLTGANIQYF. The CDR3 DNA follows: TGTGCCAGCAGGTTGACAGGGGCGAACATTCAGTACTTC.

This chain joins TRBV7-8 and TRBJ2-5; TRBD2 agrees at 8 bases. Germline lookup yields CDR1 SGHVS and CDR2 FQNEAQ. After removal of 1 base from V and 1 base from J, the junction contained 5 bases not matched to a gene. The CDR3 is 16 residues long. CDR3 DNA sequence: TGTGCCAGCAGCTTAGGTGTCGCGGGGGGCCAAGAGACCCAGTACTTC. Protein: CASSLGVAGGQETQYF.

V gene TRBV5-1 combines with J gene TRBJ2-1; TRBD2 might be the D (5 bases). Germline V CDR1 and CDR2: SGHRS, YFSETQ. This CDR3 contains 18 residues. Trimming removed 3 bases from V and 6 bases from J, with 25 bases in between. The CDR3 sequence is CASSSPGLSTFPGNEQFF. In DNA, the CDR3 is TGCGCCAGCAGCTCCCCCGGACTGTCCACTTTCCCCGGCAATGAGCAGTTCTTC.

The rearrangement uses TRBV7-2 and TRBJ1-2; D gene unclear. The CDR3 length is 12 residues. Trimming shortened V by 5 bases and J by 2 bases, and 6 bases separated the two germline ends. Germline V gives CDR1 SGHTA, CDR2 FQGNSA. For the CDR3, the DNA is TGTGCCAGCAGCCGAGAGAACTATGGCTACACCTTC. Protein product: CASSRENYGYTF.

This clone was recorded many times. The chain recombines TRBV2 with TRBJ2-2, with D perhaps TRBD2 (7 bases). V was shortened by 7 bases and J by 4 bases, with 13 bases between the two germline ends. This CDR3 is 14 amino acids long. Germline lookup yields CDR1 SNHLY and CDR2 FYNNEI. The CDR3 bases are TGTGCCAGCATCCTAAGGGGGGGCACCGGGGAGCTGTTTTTT. Its translation is CASILRGGTGELFF.

The chain has TRBV5-1 and TRBJ1-2; TRBD1 matches at 8 bases. The CDR3 length is 14 residues. Germline assignment: CDR1 SGHRS and CDR2 YFSETQ. Trimming removed 5 bases from V and 0 bases from J; junction bases left unmatched: 3. In DNA form, the CDR3 reads TGCGCCAGCAGTTCGGGACAGGCTAACTATGGCTACACCTTC. It is translated as CASSSGQANYGYTF.

V gene TRBV9 combines with J gene TRBJ2-1; 8 bases are shared with TRBD2. CDR3 length: 14 residues. Germline loops: CDR1 SGDLS, CDR2 YYNGEE. Unmatched junction bases numbered 4, after V lost 2 bases and J lost 6 bases. The CDR3 sequence is CASSVLAGPNEQFF. The CDR3 DNA sequence: TGTGCCAGCAGCGTCCTAGCGGGTCCCAATGAGCAGTTCTTC.